A selection of T cell receptor beta chains follows, all from one sample in a study of T cells in tuberculosis. Generated by immunoSEQ multiplex PCR, the TCRdb table keeps only in-frame clones and is missing some. The sample carries over 40,000 clones, nearly 95% recorded once. Sequencing was carried out using PBMCs. These receptors originate from a donor aged 5-35 years with latent tuberculosis or without tuberculosis infection. The CDR3 runs from the conserved cysteine through the conserved F or W. Fields, in order: D gene, V gene, J gene, clone size, CDR3 DNA, CDR3 protein. D genes are given only for firm matches. Some rows mark clone size as missing; the rest say once, few, many or name a class of expanded clone.

d_call: .; v_call: TRBV2; j_call: TRBJ2-1; clone_size: .; cdr3_nt: TGTGCCAGCAGTGAAGATTGGGTCAGAACACGGCCTCTGCCCAGCGACAGCATCTACAATGAGCAGTTCTTC; cdr3_aa: CASSEDWVRTRPLPSDSIYNEQFF
d_call: .; v_call: TRBV6-1; j_call: TRBJ1-3; clone_size: .; cdr3_nt: TGTGCCAGCAGACCCTCGGTCTCTGGAAACACCATATATTTT; cdr3_aa: CASRPSVSGNTIYF
d_call: .; v_call: TRBV10-3; j_call: TRBJ1-2; clone_size: .; cdr3_nt: TGTGCCATCAGTGAGTCAGGAGAACCTGGGAGCTATGGCTACACCTTC; cdr3_aa: CAISESGEPGSYGYTF
d_call: .; v_call: TRBV7-9; j_call: TRBJ2-7; clone_size: .; cdr3_nt: TGTGCCAGCAGCTTGGGGGCATACGAGCAGTACTTC; cdr3_aa: CASSLGAYEQYF
d_call: TRBD2; v_call: TRBV30; j_call: TRBJ2-3; clone_size: .; cdr3_nt: TGTGCCTGGAACCCTAGCGGGAGGGCCAATACGCAGTATTTT; cdr3_aa: CAWNPSGRANTQYF
d_call: TRBD1; v_call: TRBV27; j_call: TRBJ1-2; clone_size: .; cdr3_nt: TGTGCCAGCAGTCCTTCGCGGGGGACAGGGGGTAATTATGGCTACACCTTC; cdr3_aa: CASSPSRGTGGNYGYTF
d_call: .; v_call: TRBV10-3; j_call: TRBJ2-1; clone_size: .; cdr3_nt: TGTGCCATCAGTGATGGACTGGATAACATATACAATGAGCAGTTCTTC; cdr3_aa: CAISDGLDNIYNEQFF
d_call: TRBD1; v_call: TRBV9; j_call: TRBJ1-4; clone_size: .; cdr3_nt: TGTGCCAGCAGCGCCCGGGACAGGGGAGGCGAAAAACTGTTTTTT; cdr3_aa: CASSARDRGGEKLFF
d_call: TRBD1; v_call: TRBV5-4; j_call: TRBJ2-7; clone_size: once; cdr3_nt: TGTGCCAGCAGCTTGCAGGGGGCCCTTTACGAGCAGTACTTC; cdr3_aa: CASSLQGALYEQYF
d_call: .; v_call: TRBV5-1; j_call: TRBJ2-7; clone_size: .; cdr3_nt: TGCGCCAGCAGCACGGGGAGAGGGCCCTCCTACGAGCAGTACTTC; cdr3_aa: CASSTGRGPSYEQYF
d_call: TRBD1; v_call: TRBV30; j_call: TRBJ1-1; clone_size: .; cdr3_nt: TGTGCCTGGAGTCTGAGACAGGGGACGACGAACACTGAAGCTTTCTTT; cdr3_aa: CAWSLRQGTTNTEAFF
d_call: TRBD1; v_call: TRBV11-2; j_call: TRBJ2-5; clone_size: .; cdr3_nt: TGTGCCAGCAGCTTAGGGACAGGGGTTGAAGAGACCCAGTACTTC; cdr3_aa: CASSLGTGVEETQYF